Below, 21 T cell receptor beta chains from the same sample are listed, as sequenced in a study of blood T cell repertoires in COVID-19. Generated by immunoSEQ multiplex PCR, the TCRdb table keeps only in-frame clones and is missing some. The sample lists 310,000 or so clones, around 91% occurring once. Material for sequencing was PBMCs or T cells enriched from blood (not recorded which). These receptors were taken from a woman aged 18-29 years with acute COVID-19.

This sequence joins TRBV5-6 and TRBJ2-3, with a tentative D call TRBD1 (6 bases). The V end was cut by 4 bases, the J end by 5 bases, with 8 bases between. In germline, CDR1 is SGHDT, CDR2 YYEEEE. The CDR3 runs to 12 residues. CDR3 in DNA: TGTGCCAGCAGCCCGGGACAAGATACGCAGTATTTT. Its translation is CASSPGQDTQYF.

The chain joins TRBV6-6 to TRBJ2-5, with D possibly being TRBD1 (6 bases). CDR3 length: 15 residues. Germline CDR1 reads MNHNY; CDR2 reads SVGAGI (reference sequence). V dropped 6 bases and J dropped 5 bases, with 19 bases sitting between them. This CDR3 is CASSQGFGARETQYF. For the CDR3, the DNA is TGTGCCAGCAGCCAGGGGTTTGGGGCCCGGGAGACCCAGTACTTC.

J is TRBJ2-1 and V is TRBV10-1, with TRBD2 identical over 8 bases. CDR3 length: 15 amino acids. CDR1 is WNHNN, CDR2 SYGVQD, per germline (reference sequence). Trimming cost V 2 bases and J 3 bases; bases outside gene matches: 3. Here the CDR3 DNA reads TGCGCCAGCAGTGAGGGCGGGGGGATCTACAATGAGCAGTTCTTC. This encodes CASSEGGGIYNEQFF.

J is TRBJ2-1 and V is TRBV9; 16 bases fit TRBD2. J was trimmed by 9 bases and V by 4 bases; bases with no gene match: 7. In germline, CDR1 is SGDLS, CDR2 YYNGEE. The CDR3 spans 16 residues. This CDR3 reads CASSKTGTSGRGEQFF. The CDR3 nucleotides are TGTGCCAGCAGCAAAACCGGGACTAGCGGGAGGGGTGAGCAGTTCTTC. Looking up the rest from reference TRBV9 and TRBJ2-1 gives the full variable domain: DSGVTQTPKHLITATGQRVTLRCSPRSGDLSVYWYQQSLDQGLQFLIQYYNGEERAKGNILERFSAQQFPDLHSELNLSSLELGDSALYFCASSKTGTSGRGEQFFGPGTRLTVL.

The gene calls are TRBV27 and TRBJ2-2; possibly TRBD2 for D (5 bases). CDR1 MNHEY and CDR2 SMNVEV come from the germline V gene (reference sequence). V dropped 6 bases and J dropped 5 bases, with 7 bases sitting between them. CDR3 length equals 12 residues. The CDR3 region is CASRRATGELFF. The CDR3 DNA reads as TGTGCCAGCAGGAGGGCGACCGGGGAGCTGTTTTTT.

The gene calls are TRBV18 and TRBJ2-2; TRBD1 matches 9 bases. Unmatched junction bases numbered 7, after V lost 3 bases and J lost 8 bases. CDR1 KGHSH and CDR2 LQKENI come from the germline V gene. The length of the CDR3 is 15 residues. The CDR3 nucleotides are TGTGCCAGCTCACCGGGACAGGGCCCCATAGGGGAGCTGTTTTTT. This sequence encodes CASSPGQGPIGELFF.

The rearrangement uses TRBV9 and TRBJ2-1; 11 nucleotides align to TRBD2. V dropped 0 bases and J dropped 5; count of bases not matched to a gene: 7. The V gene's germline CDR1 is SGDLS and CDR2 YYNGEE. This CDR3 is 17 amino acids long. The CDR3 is CASSVEFGTSGNNEQFF. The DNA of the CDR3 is TGTGCCAGCAGCGTAGAGTTTGGGACTAGCGGAAACAATGAGCAGTTCTTC.

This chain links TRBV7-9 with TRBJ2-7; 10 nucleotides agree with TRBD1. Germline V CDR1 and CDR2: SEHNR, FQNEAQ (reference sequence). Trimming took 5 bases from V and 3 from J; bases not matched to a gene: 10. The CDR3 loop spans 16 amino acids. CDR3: CASSARTRTGGYEQYF. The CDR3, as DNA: TGTGCCAGCAGCGCCAGGACCAGGACAGGGGGCTACGAGCAGTACTTC.

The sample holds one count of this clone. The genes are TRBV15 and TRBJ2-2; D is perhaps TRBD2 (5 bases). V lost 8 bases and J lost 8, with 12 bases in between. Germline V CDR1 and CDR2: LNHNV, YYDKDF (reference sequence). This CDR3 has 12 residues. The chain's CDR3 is CATSGIAGELFF. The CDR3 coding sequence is TGTGCCACCTCGGGGATAGCTGGGGAGCTGTTTTTT. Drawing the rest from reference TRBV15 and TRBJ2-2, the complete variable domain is DAMVIQNPRYQVTQFGKPVTLSCSQTLNHNVMYWYQQKSSQAPKLLFHYYDKDFNNEADTPDNFQSRRPNTSFCFLDIRSPGLGDTAMYLCATSGIAGELFFGEGSRLTVL.

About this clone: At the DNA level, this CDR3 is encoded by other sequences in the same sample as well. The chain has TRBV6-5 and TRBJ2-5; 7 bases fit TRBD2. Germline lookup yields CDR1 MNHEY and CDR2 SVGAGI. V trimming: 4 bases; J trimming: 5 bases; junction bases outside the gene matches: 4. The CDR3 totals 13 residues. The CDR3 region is CASSWGGGETQYF. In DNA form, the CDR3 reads TGTGCCAGCAGTTGGGGGGGAGGCGAGACCCAGTACTTC.

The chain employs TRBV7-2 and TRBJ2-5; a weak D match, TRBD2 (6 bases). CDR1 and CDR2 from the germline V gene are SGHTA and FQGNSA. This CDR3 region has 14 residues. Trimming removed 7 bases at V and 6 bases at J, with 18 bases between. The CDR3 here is CASNLGGSGKTQYF. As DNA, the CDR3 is TGTGCCAGCAACCTAGGAGGGAGTGGGAAGACCCAGTACTTC.

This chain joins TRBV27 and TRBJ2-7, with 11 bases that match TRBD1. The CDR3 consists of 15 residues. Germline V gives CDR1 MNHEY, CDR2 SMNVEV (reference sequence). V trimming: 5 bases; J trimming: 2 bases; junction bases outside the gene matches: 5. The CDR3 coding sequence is TGTGCCAGCAGTATAAGGACAGGGGGCACCTACGAGCAGTACTTC. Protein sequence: CASSIRTGGTYEQYF.

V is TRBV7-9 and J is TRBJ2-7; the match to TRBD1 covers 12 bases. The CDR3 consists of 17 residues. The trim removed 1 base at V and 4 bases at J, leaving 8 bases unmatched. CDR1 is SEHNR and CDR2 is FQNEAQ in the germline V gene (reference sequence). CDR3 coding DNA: TGTGCCAGCAGCTTAGTAAAGGGGACAGGGGGCGGATACGAGCAGTACTTC. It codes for CASSLVKGTGGGYEQYF.

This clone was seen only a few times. Here the CDR3 reads CASNYRVKAVGYTF. CDR3 DNA sequence: TGTGCCAGTAATTACAGGGTTAAGGCAGTTGGCTACACCTTC. The chain is built from TRBV28 and TRBJ1-2; D might be TRBD1 (6 bases). This CDR3 spans 14 amino acids. V gave up 9 bases and J gave up 7 bases, with 21 bases separating them. Germline lookup yields CDR1 MDHEN and CDR2 SYDVKM.

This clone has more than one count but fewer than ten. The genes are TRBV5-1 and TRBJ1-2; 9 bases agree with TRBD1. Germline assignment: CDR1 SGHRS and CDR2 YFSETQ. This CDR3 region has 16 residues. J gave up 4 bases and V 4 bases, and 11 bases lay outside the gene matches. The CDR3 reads CASSSKQGAEGYGYTF. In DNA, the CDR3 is TGCGCCAGCAGCAGCAAACAGGGGGCTGAGGGCTATGGCTACACCTTC. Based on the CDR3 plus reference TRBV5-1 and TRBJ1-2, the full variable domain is KAGVTQTPRYLIKTRGQQVTLSCSPISGHRSVSWYQQTPGQGLQFLFEYFSETQRNKGNFPGRFSGRQFSNSRSEMNVSTLELGDSALYLCASSSKQGAEGYGYTFGSGTRLTVV.

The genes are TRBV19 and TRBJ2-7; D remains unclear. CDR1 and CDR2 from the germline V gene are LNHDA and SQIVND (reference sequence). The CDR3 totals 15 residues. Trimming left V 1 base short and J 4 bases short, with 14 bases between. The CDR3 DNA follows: TGTGCCAGTAGTATAGTATCGGCAGGAATTTACGAGCAGTACTTC. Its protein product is CASSIVSAGIYEQYF.

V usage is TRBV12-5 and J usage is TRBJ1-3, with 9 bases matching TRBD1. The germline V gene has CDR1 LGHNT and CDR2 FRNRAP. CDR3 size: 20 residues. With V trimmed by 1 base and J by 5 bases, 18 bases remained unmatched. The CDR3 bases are TGTGCTAGTGGTTTGGACACCGGGACAGGGAGCATAGGGCGTCGAAACACCATATATTTT. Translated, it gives CASGLDTGTGSIGRRNTIYF.

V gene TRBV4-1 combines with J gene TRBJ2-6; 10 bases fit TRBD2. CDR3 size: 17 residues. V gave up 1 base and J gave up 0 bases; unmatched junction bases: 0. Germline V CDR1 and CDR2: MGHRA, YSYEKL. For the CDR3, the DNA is TGCGCCAGCAGCCAAGCTAGCGGGAGCTCTGGGGCCAACGTCCTGACTTTC. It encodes CASSQASGSSGANVLTF.

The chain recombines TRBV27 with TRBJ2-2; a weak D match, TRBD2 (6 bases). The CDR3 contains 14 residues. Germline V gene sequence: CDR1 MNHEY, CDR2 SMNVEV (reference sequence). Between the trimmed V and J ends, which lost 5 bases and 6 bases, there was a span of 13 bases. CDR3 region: CASSRGLRAGELFF. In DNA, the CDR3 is TGTGCCAGCAGTCGAGGACTACGGGCCGGGGAGCTGTTTTTT.

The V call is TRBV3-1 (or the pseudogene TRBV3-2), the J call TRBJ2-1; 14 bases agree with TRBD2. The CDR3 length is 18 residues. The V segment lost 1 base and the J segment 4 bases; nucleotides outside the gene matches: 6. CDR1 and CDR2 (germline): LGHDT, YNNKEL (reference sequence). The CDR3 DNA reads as TGTGCCAGCAGCCAAGCAGGGACTAGCGGGAGAGTTTACAATGAGCAGTTCTTC. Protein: CASSQAGTSGRVYNEQFF.

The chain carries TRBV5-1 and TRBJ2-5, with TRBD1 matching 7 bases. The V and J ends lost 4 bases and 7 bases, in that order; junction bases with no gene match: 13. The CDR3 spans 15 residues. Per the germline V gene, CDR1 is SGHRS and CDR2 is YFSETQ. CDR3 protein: CASSPSDRTPATQYF. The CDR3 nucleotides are TGCGCCAGCAGCCCGTCGGACAGGACCCCTGCGACCCAGTACTTC.